This T cell receptor beta chain was observed in a study of control samples from healthy donors and cancer patients. Clones were sequenced by immunoSEQ multiplex PCR, and TCRdb holds only the in-frame ones, with some missing. The sample carries about 140,000 clones, 70% to 90% recorded once. This CDR3 is built from 17 residues. Germline V gives CDR1 SGHAT, CDR2 FQNNGV. Germline trimming cut 5 bases from V and 0 bases from J; bases unmatched to any gene: 10. This TCR derives from a woman aged 25 to 39 in good health. Sequencing was done on a sample of blood. The V and J genes are TRBV11-2 and TRBJ1-3; 7 bases match TRBD1. Here the CDR3 reads CASSQGTEHPSGNTIYF. The DNA of the CDR3 is TGTGCCAGCAGCCAGGGGACAGAACACCCCTCTGGAAACACCATATATTTT.